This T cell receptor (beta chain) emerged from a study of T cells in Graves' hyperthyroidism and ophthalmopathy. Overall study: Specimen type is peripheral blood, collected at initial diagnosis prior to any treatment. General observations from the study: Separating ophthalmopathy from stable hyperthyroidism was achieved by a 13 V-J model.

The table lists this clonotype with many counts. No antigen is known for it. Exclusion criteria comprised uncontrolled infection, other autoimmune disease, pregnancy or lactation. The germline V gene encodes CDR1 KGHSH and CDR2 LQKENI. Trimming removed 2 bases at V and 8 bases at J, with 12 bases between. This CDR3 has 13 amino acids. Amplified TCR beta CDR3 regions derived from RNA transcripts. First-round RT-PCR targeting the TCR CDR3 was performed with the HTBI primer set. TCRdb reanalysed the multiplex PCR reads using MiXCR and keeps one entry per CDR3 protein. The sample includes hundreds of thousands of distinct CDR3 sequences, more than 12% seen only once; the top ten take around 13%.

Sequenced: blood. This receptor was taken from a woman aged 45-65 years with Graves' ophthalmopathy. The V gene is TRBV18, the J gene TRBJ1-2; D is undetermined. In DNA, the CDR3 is TGTGCCAGCTCACCAATCGAGGGAGGAGGCTACACCTTC. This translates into CASSPIEGGGYTF.